Listed here are 15 T cell receptor beta chains from one sample, sequenced in a study of OX40 agonist ivuxolimab in advanced cancers. Libraries were prepared by immunoSEQ multiplex PCR; TCRdb keeps only in-frame clonotypes and omits some of them. The table records 11,000 to 15,000 clones, roughly 87% of them present only once. The source was CD4+ or CD8+ T cells sorted from blood, collected in a trial of the OX40 agonist ivuxolimab. The receptor set was obtained from an adult with an advanced solid tumor such as melanoma, head and neck, liver or kidney cancer.

J is TRBJ1-2 and V is TRBV30, with 7 bases identical to TRBD1. Germline V lookup: CDR1 GTSNPN, CDR2 SVGIG (reference sequence). The trim removed 5 bases at V and 4 bases at J, leaving 7 bases unmatched. The CDR3 is 13 amino acids. DNA of the CDR3: TGTGCCTGGCTCCGACAGGGCCCCTATGGCTACACCTTC. This encodes CAWLRQGPYGYTF.

This clone was recorded once. CDR3 protein: CASSLARLPGHQNSGANVLTF. The CDR3 nucleotides read TGTGCCAGCAGCTTAGCAAGGCTGCCGGGACATCAAAATTCTGGGGCCAACGTCCTGACTTTC. This chain links TRBV7-8 with TRBJ2-6; tentative D call: TRBD1 (6 bases). This CDR3 has 21 amino acids. Trimming removed 0 bases at V and 1 base at J, with 22 bases between. Germline CDR1 is SGHVS and CDR2 is FQNEAQ.

The CDR3 loop reads CAWSEGSGANVLTF. In DNA, the CDR3 is TGTGCCTGGAGTGAAGGGTCTGGGGCCAACGTCCTGACTTTC. V usage is TRBV30 and J usage is TRBJ2-6; D is undetermined. The V gene lost 1 base and the J gene lost 1 base, with 5 bases spanning the gap. The CDR3 is 14 amino acids. Germline CDR1 reads GTSNPN; CDR2 reads SVGIG (reference sequence).

The chain couples TRBV6-1 to TRBJ1-2; tentatively, D is TRBD1 (6 bases). Trimming removed 0 bases from V and 2 bases from J, with 16 bases in between. This CDR3 has 17 amino acids. Germline CDR1 reads MNHNS; CDR2 reads SASEGT. The chain's CDR3 is CASSEAPSGGVNYGYTF. DNA for the CDR3: TGTGCCAGCAGTGAAGCCCCCTCGGGGGGCGTCAACTATGGCTACACCTTC.

V and J are TRBV4-2 and TRBJ2-1; D remains ambiguous. Germline lookup yields CDR1 LGHNA and CDR2 YNFKEQ. With 0 bases removed from V and 8 bases from J, the gap between germline ends came to 5 bases. The CDR3 extends over 12 amino acids. The CDR3 loop reads CASSQDLDEQFF. DNA for the CDR3: TGTGCCAGCAGCCAAGATTTGGATGAGCAGTTCTTC.

This rearrangement joins TRBV19 to TRBJ2-7; TRBD1 matches at 7 bases. Trimming removed 9 bases from V and 1 base from J; junction bases left unmatched: 9. Germline V lookup: CDR1 LNHDA, CDR2 SQIVND (reference sequence). CDR3 length: 14 amino acids. The CDR3 DNA reads as TGTGCCAGCCGACAACAGGGGAATTCCTACGAGCAGTACTTC. This encodes CASRQQGNSYEQYF.

This chain connects TRBV7-9 to TRBJ1-2; D is uncertain. The V end was cut by 1 base, the J end by 6 bases, with 9 bases between. The germline gives CDR1 SEHNR, CDR2 FQNEAQ (reference sequence). There are 13 residues in the CDR3. CDR3 DNA sequence: TGTGCCAGCAGCTTAGGCCCTGCTAATGGCTACACCTTC. Residues: CASSLGPANGYTF.

This chain uses TRBV6-5 with TRBJ2-3; D tentatively reads TRBD1 or TRBD2 (5 bases each). Germline V gene data show CDR1 as MNHEY and CDR2 as SVGAGI. The CDR3 contains 15 residues. Trimming left V 3 bases short and J 0 bases short, with 10 bases between. CDR3 nucleotides: TGTGCCAGCAGTTATGGGGACGGCAGCACAGATACGCAGTATTTT. Translation: CASSYGDGSTDTQYF.

The V call is TRBV7-3, the J call TRBJ2-3; D is unclear. Per the germline V gene, CDR1 is SGHTA and CDR2 is FQGTGA. The V end was cut by 3 bases, the J end by 2 bases, with 12 bases between. CDR3 length: 15 amino acids. Here the CDR3 reads CASSFDTRLTDTQYF. CDR3 nucleotide sequence: TGTGCCAGCAGCTTTGATACCAGGCTCACAGATACGCAGTATTTT.

J is TRBJ1-5 and V is TRBV4-1; a weak D match, TRBD1 (5 bases). Trimming cost V 4 bases and J 0 bases, with 16 bases left between them. Per the germline V gene, CDR1 is MGHRA and CDR2 is YSYEKL. The CDR3 has 17 residues. The CDR3 DNA reads TGCGCCAGCAGCCCCGGACTGAGGGGCCCTAGCAATCAGCCCCAGCATTTT. The encoded protein is CASSPGLRGPSNQPQHF.

V gene TRBV4-1 combines with J gene TRBJ1-1; D is perhaps TRBD1 (5 bases). CDR1 and CDR2 from the germline V gene are MGHRA and YSYEKL. V was shortened by 4 bases and J by 3 bases, with 9 bases between the two germline ends. The CDR3 is 13 amino acids. The CDR3 spells CASSPSGDTEAFF. DNA for the CDR3: TGCGCCAGCAGCCCTTCGGGGGACACTGAAGCTTTCTTT.

V usage is TRBV6-5 and J usage is TRBJ1-1; tentative D call: TRBD1 (5 bases). V lost 0 bases, J lost 8 bases, and 10 bases lay in between. This CDR3 is 13 amino acids long. CDR1 and CDR2 (germline): MNHEY, SVGAGI. The chain's CDR3 is CASSYSFWGEAFF. CDR3 DNA sequence: TGTGCCAGCAGTTACTCGTTCTGGGGGGAAGCTTTCTTT.

The CDR3 bases are TGTGCCAGCAGCTTAGGAACAAGCACTGAAGCTTTCTTT. It translates to CASSLGTSTEAFF. V and J are TRBV11-3 and TRBJ1-1; no firm D call. Trimming removed 1 base at V and 4 bases at J, with 7 bases between. CDR1 and CDR2 (germline): SGHNT, YENEEA. The CDR3 is 13 amino acids.

The V call is TRBV9, the J call TRBJ2-7; weak D call: TRBD2 (5 bases). Germline V gene lookup returns CDR1 SGDLS and CDR2 YYNGEE. This CDR3 is 15 amino acids long. The V gene lost 0 bases and the J gene lost 1 base, with 11 bases spanning the gap. CDR3 bases: TGTGCCAGCAGCGTAGGCCGGGATCTTTCCTACGAGCAGTACTTC. Translated, it gives CASSVGRDLSYEQYF.

This clone appeared once. The rearrangement joins TRBV7-2 to TRBJ2-1, with TRBD1 matching over 10 bases. The CDR3 runs to 14 residues. CDR1 and CDR2 (germline): SGHTA, FQGNSA. The trim removed 5 bases at V and 10 bases at J, leaving 8 bases unmatched. The CDR3 DNA reads as TGTGCCAGCAGCCTCGGGACAGGGGTTGTGGAGCAGTTCTTC. Residues: CASSLGTGVVEQFF.